Each of the 24 T cell receptor beta chains below was sequenced from the same sample in a study of blood T cell repertoires in COVID-19. Assay used: immunoSEQ multiplex PCR; TCRdb lists only in-frame clones, some missing. This sample yields tens of thousands of clones, of which 80% to 90% are seen a single time; about 9.8% belongs to the top ten. Sequencing was done on a sample of peripheral blood. All receptors derive from a human donor in a cohort sampled during active COVID-19.

The CDR3 DNA reads TGTGCCAGCAGTTCGGGACTCAAAGCTTTCTTT. It specifies CASSSGLKAFF. The chain employs TRBV28 and TRBJ1-1; the D gene is possibly TRBD1 (5 bases). CDR1 MDHEN and CDR2 SYDVKM come from the germline V gene. The CDR3 has 11 residues. The V end lost 4 bases, the J end lost 9 bases, and 9 bases lay between the germline ends.

The rearrangement joins TRBV19 to TRBJ1-4; weak D call: TRBD1 (6 bases). Trimming removed 3 bases at V and 3 bases at J, with 14 bases between. Germline-derived CDR1 and CDR2 are LNHDA and SQIVND (reference sequence). The CDR3 is 16 amino acids. The CDR3 DNA sequence: TGTGCCAGTAGTATTAAGTCGGGGGGCTCTAATGAAAAACTGTTTTTT. Residues: CASSIKSGGSNEKLFF.

This chain links TRBV7-9 with TRBJ1-2; D is ambiguous. The germline CDR1 and CDR2 sequences are SEHNR and FQNEAQ (reference sequence). The CDR3 consists of 16 residues. The V end was cut by 5 bases, the J end by 5 bases, with 21 bases between. Here the CDR3 DNA reads TGTGCCAGCAGCCCCCAGGTGGCCCTTAGTTCATATGGCTACACCTTC. Translation: CASSPQVALSSYGYTF.

The genes are TRBV7-6 and TRBJ2-6; D call uncertain. The CDR3 covers 15 residues. Germline CDR1 SGHVS, CDR2 FNYEAQ. V gave up 0 bases and J gave up 2 bases, with 5 bases separating them. The CDR3 DNA reads TGTGCCAGCAGCTTAGCGGCCGCTGGGGCCAACGTCCTGACTTTC. Its translation: CASSLAAAGANVLTF.

The chain is built from TRBV19 and TRBJ2-6; 7 nucleotides match TRBD2. The CDR3 consists of 15 residues. J was trimmed by 0 bases and V by 5 bases; bases with no gene match: 1. Germline V gene lookup returns CDR1 LNHDA and CDR2 SQIVND (reference sequence). CDR3 amino acids: CASSGGGSGANVLTF. The CDR3 DNA follows: TGTGCCAGTAGTGGGGGGGGCTCTGGGGCCAACGTCCTGACTTTC.

The V call is TRBV12-3 or TRBV12-4, the J call TRBJ2-2; tentatively, D is TRBD2 (6 bases). Trimming took off 4 bases at V and 5 bases at J, with 8 bases between the two ends. The CDR3 runs to 13 residues. CDR3 DNA sequence: TGTGCCAGCAGTTATAGCGGAACCGGGGAGCTGTTTTTT. Its translation: CASSYSGTGELFF.

This clone showed up just a few times. V gene TRBV3-1 (or the pseudogene TRBV3-2) combines with J gene TRBJ1-1, with a possible D match to TRBD1 (5 bases). Trimming removed 1 base from V and 3 bases from J, with 9 bases in between. The CDR3 sequence is 14 residues long. Per the germline V gene, CDR1 is LGHDT and CDR2 is YNNKEL (reference sequence). This CDR3 is CASSQGQLYTEAFF. The CDR3 DNA follows: TGTGCCAGCAGCCAAGGACAGCTATACACTGAAGCTTTCTTT.

The CDR3 bases are TGTGCCTGGAGTGTCCCGGATACGCAGTATTTT. Its translation is CAWSVPDTQYF. The chain has TRBV30 and TRBJ2-3, with no clear D. Looked up from germline, CDR1 is GTSNPN and CDR2 is SVGIG (reference sequence). Deletions cut 0 bases from V and 6 bases from J, with 4 bases between. The CDR3 consists of 11 residues.

CDR3 DNA sequence: TGTGCCAGCAGCTCAGGGGCTGGAAACACCATATATTTT. Translated: CASSSGAGNTIYF. The chain has TRBV7-2 and TRBJ1-3, with D maybe TRBD1 (6 bases). The germline V and J ends were trimmed by 4 bases and 2 bases, with 6 bases remaining between them. CDR1 and CDR2 from the germline V gene are SGHTA and FQGNSA. CDR3 length: 13 amino acids.

The chain couples TRBV27 to TRBJ1-2; 9 nucleotides align to TRBD1. This CDR3 comprises 16 residues. The V gene end was trimmed by 0 bases and the J gene end by 4 bases; junction bases not matched to a gene: 6. Germline values: CDR1 MNHEY, CDR2 SMNVEV (reference sequence). The CDR3 coding sequence is TGTGCCAGCAGTTTATCGGGAGGGACAGGGATCTATGGCTACACCTTC. Its protein is CASSLSGGTGIYGYTF.

V usage is TRBV9 and J usage is TRBJ1-2; D possibly corresponds to TRBD1 (5 bases). The CDR3 loop spans 15 amino acids. Trimming removed 2 bases at V and 6 bases at J, with 17 bases between. Germline-derived CDR1 and CDR2 are SGDLS and YYNGEE. The CDR3 nucleotides read TGTGCCAGCAGCGTCACCGGCGGGGACTGGGATGGCTACACCTTC. Translated, it gives CASSVTGGDWDGYTF.

The chain uses TRBV9 and TRBJ2-7; D is perhaps TRBD2 (6 bases). Per the germline V gene, CDR1 is SGDLS and CDR2 is YYNGEE. V was shortened by 0 bases and J by 2 bases, with 12 bases between the two germline ends. This CDR3 has 15 residues. The CDR3 DNA is TGTGCCAGCAGCGTAGATACGGGGGAAGCCTACGAGCAGTACTTC. Translating it yields CASSVDTGEAYEQYF.

This clone occurred a few times. The chain carries TRBV30 and TRBJ2-7; D is undetermined. V was clipped by 2 bases and J by 6 bases, with 8 bases between them. The CDR3 sequence is 11 residues long. CDR1 is GTSNPN and CDR2 is SVGIG in the germline V gene (reference sequence). The CDR3 sequence: CAWSSGVEQYF. In nucleotides, the CDR3 is TGTGCCTGGAGTTCAGGCGTCGAGCAGTACTTC.

The rearrangement joins TRBV19 to TRBJ1-2; D is ambiguous. V was pared by 6 bases and J by 6 bases, with 23 bases between. CDR1 is LNHDA, CDR2 SQIVND, per germline (reference sequence). The CDR3 loop spans 16 amino acids. CDR3 sequence reads: CASRYASMTSPDGYTF. The CDR3 region has the DNA TGTGCCAGTAGATATGCGAGTATGACATCCCCCGATGGCTACACCTTC.

The chain joins TRBV28 to TRBJ1-6; D is uncertain. V shed 6 bases and J shed 10 bases, with 10 bases lying between them. CDR3 length equals 12 residues. Germline assignment: CDR1 MDHEN and CDR2 SYDVKM. CDR3 loop: CASRRTGSPLHF. The CDR3 DNA sequence: TGTGCCAGCAGGCGAACGGGATCACCCCTCCACTTT.

The V gene is TRBV6-5, the J gene TRBJ1-2; a weak D match, TRBD1 (5 bases). This CDR3 comprises 15 residues. The germline CDR1 and CDR2 sequences are MNHEY and SVGAGI. V gave up 7 bases and J gave up 4 bases, with 19 bases separating them. The CDR3: CASTPMIGGGYGYTF. The CDR3 DNA follows: TGTGCCAGCACCCCGATGATCGGGGGTGGCTATGGCTACACCTTC.

The chain uses TRBV10-1 and TRBJ2-1; 12 positions agree with TRBD2. CDR1 is WNHNN, CDR2 SYGVQD, per germline (reference sequence). With 0 bases clipped from V and 4 bases from J, the junction kept 7 bases outside the gene matches. The CDR3 contains 18 residues. CDR3 loop: CASSESGTGTSGYNEQFF. CDR3 DNA sequence: TGCGCCAGCAGTGAGTCGGGGACCGGGACTAGCGGGTACAATGAGCAGTTCTTC.

The rearrangement links TRBV18 to TRBJ1-3; D gene unclear. V lost 3 bases and J 0 bases, leaving 12 bases between the germline ends. The CDR3 is 16 amino acids. Per germline, CDR1 KGHSH and CDR2 LQKENI. The CDR3 nucleotides are TGTGCCAGCTCACCTGGGCAGGTCGACTCTGGAAACACCATATATTTT. This gives the protein CASSPGQVDSGNTIYF.

The chain recombines TRBV19 with TRBJ2-1, with TRBD2 as a possible D gene (5 bases). In germline, CDR1 is LNHDA, CDR2 SQIVND (reference sequence). The CDR3 consists of 17 residues. V was pared by 5 bases and J by 6 bases, with 23 bases between. The chain's CDR3 is CASSGSQEVPLGNEQFF. Here the CDR3 DNA reads TGTGCCAGTAGTGGATCCCAGGAGGTGCCCCTTGGCAATGAGCAGTTCTTC.

V is TRBV28 and J is TRBJ2-7; weak D call: TRBD1 (5 bases). Trimming removed 1 base at V and 7 bases at J, with 14 bases between. This CDR3 is 14 amino acids long. Germline CDR1 reads MDHEN; CDR2 reads SYDVKM. In DNA, the CDR3 is TGTGCCAGCAGTTTATTCCCCTCGAAGGGGGAGCAGTACTTC. As protein: CASSLFPSKGEQYF. Full variable domain (outside the CDR3, taken from reference TRBV28 and TRBJ2-7): DVKVTQSSRYLVKRTGEKVFLECVQDMDHENMFWYRQDPGLGLRLIYFSYDVKMKEKGDIPEGYSVSREKKERFSLILESASTNQTSMYLCASSLFPSKGEQYFGPGTRLTVT.

The DNA of the CDR3 is TGTGCCAGTAGCTCGGGAGGGCCGGGGGAGCAGTACTTC. It is translated as CASSSGGPGEQYF. The chain is built from TRBV19 and TRBJ2-7, with 8 bases fitting TRBD2. Germline CDR1 is LNHDA and CDR2 is SQIVND (reference sequence). J lost 7 bases, V lost 6 bases, and 8 bases had no gene match. This CDR3 comprises 13 residues.

Concerning this clone itself: An end of the junction does not agree with germline; a read error may underlie this. V gene TRBV6-5 combines with J gene TRBJ1-6; the D is unclear. Germline-derived CDR1 and CDR2 are MNHEY and SVGAGI. This CDR3 is 15 amino acids long. CDR3 DNA sequence: TGTGCCAGCAGATACTTCGAGGGCAATAATTCACCCCTCCACTTT. It encodes CASRYFEGNNSPLHF.

J is TRBJ1-2 and V is TRBV14, with TRBD1 as a possible D gene (5 bases). The CDR3 has 13 residues. The ends were cut back, 5 bases at V and 7 bases at J, with 14 bases in the middle. CDR1 and CDR2 from the germline V gene are SGHDN and FVKESK. For the CDR3, the DNA is TGTGCCAGCAGCATCCAGGGTACTACTGGCTACACCTTC. It specifies CASSIQGTTGYTF. The full variable domain, its missing parts supplied by reference TRBV14 and TRBJ1-2, is EAGVTQFPSHSVIEKGQTVTLRCDPISGHDNLYWYRRVMGKEIKFLLHFVKESKQDESGMPNNRFLAERTGGTYSTLKVQPAELEDSGVYFCASSIQGTTGYTFGSGTRLTVV.

The genes are TRBV6-6 and TRBJ1-3; no clear D gene. Trimming pared 5 bases from V and 0 bases from J, leaving 20 bases between. Germline values: CDR1 MNHNY, CDR2 SVGAGI (reference sequence). This CDR3 has 18 residues. The CDR3 sequence: CASSPLGVHRDSGNTIYF. For the CDR3, the DNA is TGTGCCAGCAGTCCCCTCGGGGTGCACAGAGACTCTGGAAACACCATATATTTT.